Detailed here is one TCR beta chain. What it recognizes is unknown. Germline values: CDR1 LNHDA, CDR2 SQIVND (reference sequence). CDR3 length equals 18 residues. Trimming removed 2 bases from V and 0 bases from J; junction bases left unmatched: 7. This sample stems from a study of cytomegalovirus exposure and HLA in healthy donors. Study results and caveats: TCR beta chains associated with HLA were, in a later analysis, more clonally expanded than equally common others. CMV serostatus was the only recorded immune exposure for donors. Researchers catalogued about 150 TCR beta chains as cytomegalovirus-associated.

Primers included in the PCR were 60 Vbeta and 13 Jbeta primers. This table comes from immunoSEQ multiplex PCR, and its TCRdb copy is limited to in-frame clones, with some not included. The sample lists a few hundred thousand clones, roughly 80% seen once, with about 3% in the top ten. Sequencing was done on a sample of PBMCs. The origin of this receptor is a man aged 25 to 45 in good health and CMV-seronegative. The chain joins TRBV19 to TRBJ2-2, with 9 bases aligning to TRBD1. The CDR3 sequence is CASSIKGGQGPNTGELFF. CDR3 sequence (DNA): TGTGCCAGTAGTATAAAAGGGGGACAGGGACCGAACACCGGGGAGCTGTTTTTT.